The clone carrying this TCR beta chain was counted at least ten times. Its antigen remains unidentified. Through Arm-PCR of CDR3 regions and iRepertoire HTBI primers, TCR beta libraries were built. MiXCR, run by TCRdb on the multiplex PCR reads, gives a single entry per CDR3 protein. The repertoire includes about 220,000 distinct CDR3 sequences, 15% to 20% of them detected once, and roughly 12% sits in the top ten. The time point denotes: newly diagnosed GD, antithyroid drugs for less than 3 months. Extracted RNA from PBMCs served as the source of the TCR library. These data come from a study of regulatory T cells in long-lasting Graves disease. Study information: Prior antithyroid drug treatment in newly diagnosed Graves' patients lasted under 3 months. Findings and limits, study-wide: Persistent Graves' patients possessed reduced TCR diversity relative to recently diagnosed ones.

V was clipped by 2 bases and J by 0 bases, with 12 bases between them. The germline CDR1 and CDR2 sequences are MNHNS and SASEGT. CDR3 length: 16 amino acids. These data were likewise used in another study, on T cells in Graves' hyperthyroidism and ophthalmopathy. This second study says: Diagnoses used clinical symptoms, serum thyroxine and TRAb, thyroid ultrasound and orbital computed tomography. Clonotypes that were expanded in thyroid above 0.001 mostly appeared in blood too.

This receptor was identified in a woman aged 25 to 45 with Graves disease. The genes are TRBV6-1 and TRBJ2-3; no reliable D call. This specimen was peripheral blood mononuclear cells (PBMCs), taken at new diagnosis, from a patient treated with antithyroid drugs. CDR3 sequence: CASSEQRSSSTDTQYF. The DNA for the CDR3 is TGTGCCAGCAGTGAACAGAGGAGCAGTAGCACAGATACGCAGTATTTT.